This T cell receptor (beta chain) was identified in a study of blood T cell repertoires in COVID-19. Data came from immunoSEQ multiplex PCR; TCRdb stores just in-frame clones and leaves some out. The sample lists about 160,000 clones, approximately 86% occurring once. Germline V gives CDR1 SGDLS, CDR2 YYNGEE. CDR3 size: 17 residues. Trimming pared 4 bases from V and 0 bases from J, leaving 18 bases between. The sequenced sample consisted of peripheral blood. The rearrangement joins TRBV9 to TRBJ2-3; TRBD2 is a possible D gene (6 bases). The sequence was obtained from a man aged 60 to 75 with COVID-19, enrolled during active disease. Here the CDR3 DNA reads TGTGCCAGCAGCCCACCTCGAGGAGGGCCGAGCACAGATACGCAGTATTTT. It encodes CASSPPRGGPSTDTQYF.